This section outlines one TCR beta chain sequence together with its context. This clonotype was detected many times. No antigen is known for it. Base quality data are lacking; no much larger clone is found one base away. Sequencing used an Illumina NovaSeq 6000. Synthesis of TCR cDNA relied on 5'RACE template switching, a step that introduced a universal primer site along with unique molecular identifiers. Priming for cDNA synthesis came from both the TCR alpha and TCR beta constant segments. Libraries were amplified in two PCR steps, with sample barcodes and sequencing adapters added in the second step. Libraries were sequenced on Illumina HiSeq 2500 (2x100 bp) or NovaSeq (2x150 bp). The paper's processing steps were these. Reads were demultiplexed and collapsed into UMI consensus sequences with MIGEC, and V(D)J alignment was performed with MiXCR. Using edgeR on replicate PBMC samples, clonotypes were called vaccine-responding if FDR was below 0.01 and the log2 fold change was above 5 up to day 15. CD4 or CD8 identity was assigned to each bulk clonotype according to whether the clonotype was present at higher abundance in the sequenced CD4 repertoire or the sequenced CD8 repertoire. Clones were called with MiXCR by TCRdb after fastp trimmed the public reads at Q25, and only in-frame beta chains were retained. Records with the same CDR3 protein are collapsed into one entry carrying the most frequent genes and DNA. These V and J calls are TCRdb output, not the study's own analysis. The sample yields approximately 240,000 distinct CDR3 sequences; roughly 3.7% were counted once. The biggest ten clones account for under 20% of the sample.

Deletion took 6 bases off V and 5 bases off J, with a span of 16 bases between the germline ends. Spanning cysteine to phenylalanine, the CDR3 consists of 14 amino acids. The CDR3 DNA has 42 bases and is translated from base 1. This sample is part of a study of T cells after yellow fever vaccination (dated by TCRdb to about 2019). With respect to the entire study: The SMART-Seq v4 Ultra Low Input RNA kit was used to prepare libraries from fractions with low cell numbers. To follow T-cell clones before and after both primary and booster YFV17D yellow fever vaccination, bulk TCR alpha and beta repertoires underwent longitudinal sequencing. The cohort comprised two healthy male donors, one aged 18 to 29 and one aged 30 to 39 years. Bulk PBMC replicates and cell subsets were isolated from blood drawn at multiple timepoints before and after both primary and secondary immunization.

General findings and caveats noted by the study authors: The secondary T-cell response was weaker than the primary response but faster, peaking on day 5 instead of day 15. Because abundant contaminating clonotypes from the bulk population could be contained in FACS-sorted repertoires, computational filtering was required. Because only a couple of donors were included in the study, the extent to which the findings can be generalized is limited. After the booster, most clones that had expanded after primary vaccination were detected again (around 97% of CD4 and around nine tenths of CD8), suggesting broad maintenance of memory. A small fraction of clonotypes showed up in both the CD4 and CD8 compartments, probably as a result of convergent recombination.

The label giving this sample's treatment or condition can be read as: live attenuated yellow fever vaccine strain. At each blood-draw timepoint, two biological replicates of bulk PBMCs were collected. PBMCs were isolated from peripheral blood using a standard Ficoll-Paque protocol. TriZol was used to extract RNA from bulk PBMCs, from CD4 and CD8 fractions, and from dextramer-positive and dextramer-negative fractions. The receptor's source is a man younger than 35 who received the YFV17D yellow fever vaccine. This chain is built from TRBV12-3 or TRBV12-4 and TRBJ1-1; TRBD1 is a possible D gene, resting on 5 matching bases. The sample here was PBMCs, taken 15 days after the yellow fever booster vaccination. The CDR3 protein sequence reads: CASRMGLRKTEAFF. The DNA sequence is given as TGTGCCAGCAGGATGGGACTGAGGAAGACTGAAGCTTTCTTT.